The 16 T cell receptor beta chains reported below all come from one sample, sequenced in a study of T cells generated in artificial thymic organoids. Reverse primers in the TRAC or TRBC constant regions drove separate semi-nested PCRs for TCRalpha and TCRbeta. MiXCR was run by TCRdb on the 5' RACE reads, yielding one entry per CDR3 protein. The repertoire includes fewer than 3,500 distinct CDR3 sequences, around 34% of them detected once, and 2% to 2.5% sits in the top ten. Specimen: naive CD8+ T cells from blood. The subset is: CD3+TCRalphabeta+CD8SP T cells; for blood, CD45RO-CCR7+ naive CD8+ T cells. The receptors here all came from a human donor who gave cord blood stem cells for thymic organoid culture, a cardiac surgery patient who gave postnatal thymus, or a blood donor (not recorded which).

This clonotype is labeled as medium-sized. This rearrangement joins TRBV4-3 to TRBJ1-1; D perhaps matches TRBD1 (6 bases). The CDR3 has 15 amino acids. Per germline, CDR1 LGHNA and CDR2 YSLEER. Deletions cut 1 base from V and 5 bases from J, with 14 bases between. CDR3 in amino acids: CASSQGVAGETEAFF. The CDR3 region has the DNA TGCGCCAGCAGCCAAGGGGTGGCAGGGGAGACTGAAGCTTTCTTT.

With regard to this clonotype: This may arise from a read error, as a much more abundant clone is one base away. As the CDR3 is not closed by the conserved phenylalanine or tryptophan, this likely results from a read error. The chain carries TRBV7-9 and TRBJ2-3, with D possibly TRBD1 on 8 matching bases. Looked up from germline, CDR1 is SEHNR and CDR2 is FQNEAQ (reference sequence). CDR3 length: 16 amino acids. Trimming cost V 5 bases and J 2 bases, with 17 bases left between them. This CDR3 is CASSARTGTNTDTQYL. The CDR3 DNA reads TGTGCCAGCAGCGCCCGGACAGGGACTAACACAGATACGCAGTATCTT.

In this sample, this clonotype is medium-sized. The V call is TRBV7-2, the J call TRBJ1-6, with unresolved D. Germline CDR1 reads SGHTA; CDR2 reads FQGNSA. Trimming stripped 3 bases from V and 6 bases from J, with 9 bases between. This CDR3 has 14 residues. CDR3 DNA sequence: TGTGCCAGCAGCTTCTCAGACTTTAATTCACCCCTCCACTTT. Its protein product is CASSFSDFNSPLHF.

V gene TRBV20-1 combines with J gene TRBJ1-1; no reliable D call. Germline CDR1 DFQATT, CDR2 SNEGSKA (reference sequence). Trimming shortened V by 6 bases and J by 5 bases, and 7 bases separated the two germline ends. This CDR3 is built from 10 residues. The DNA of the CDR3 is TGCAGTGCCTTGGAGACTGAAGCTTTCTTT. Translating gives CSALETEAFF.

In regard to this clonotype: Compared with germline, one end of the junction differs, possibly owing to a read error. The rearrangement links TRBV27 to TRBJ1-2, with D perhaps matching TRBD1 (5 bases). The CDR3 has 14 residues. CDR1 is MNHEY, CDR2 SMNVEV, per germline (reference sequence). The CDR3 is CANSLSGQGYGYTF. CDR3 nucleotides: TGTGCCAACAGTTTATCTGGCCAGGGCTATGGCTACACCTTC.

To note about this clonotype: Without the conserved terminal phenylalanine or tryptophan, this CDR3 likely stems from a read error. The chain uses TRBV5-5 and TRBJ2-7, with TRBD2 matching over 9 bases. Germline V gene lookup returns CDR1 SGHKS and CDR2 YYEKEE (reference sequence). This CDR3 region has 16 residues. With 4 bases clipped from V and 2 bases from J, the junction kept 10 bases outside the gene matches. The CDR3 spells CASSVPTSGEPYEQYL. Written as DNA, the CDR3 is TGTGCCAGCAGCGTGCCGACTAGCGGTGAACCCTACGAGCAGTACCTC.

The chain couples TRBV4-3 to TRBJ2-1; 8 nucleotides align to TRBD2. Trimming at V came to 6 bases and at J to 0 bases, leaving 4 bases not matched to a gene. CDR1 LGHNA and CDR2 YSLEER come from the germline V gene. This CDR3 is 15 amino acids long. CDR3 DNA sequence: TGCGCCAGCAGTGAACTAGCGGACTCCTACAATGAGCAGTTCTTC. It specifies CASSELADSYNEQFF.

This clonotype ranks as medium-sized. This chain links TRBV4-3 with TRBJ2-6; 8 bases agree with TRBD1. The V segment lost 0 bases and the J segment 0 bases; nucleotides outside the gene matches: 10. CDR1 is LGHNA and CDR2 is YSLEER in the germline V gene. The CDR3 runs 20 residues. CDR3 residues: CASSQDPAGGIHSGANVLTF. The CDR3 DNA reads as TGCGCCAGCAGCCAAGATCCGGCAGGGGGCATACACTCTGGGGCCAACGTCCTGACTTTC.

The V call is TRBV5-5, the J call TRBJ2-5; TRBD2 aligns across 7 bases. Germline V lookup: CDR1 SGHKS, CDR2 YYEKEE (reference sequence). V was clipped by 10 bases and J by 12 bases; unmatched bases: 18. The CDR3 has 13 residues. The CDR3 spells CASTSSGINAEYF. The CDR3, as DNA: TGTGCCTCGACTAGCAGTGGTATCAACGCAGAGTACTTC.

The genes are TRBV28 and TRBJ2-5, with D perhaps assigned TRBD1 or TRBD2 (5 bases each). This CDR3 comprises 14 residues. Trimming took off 5 bases at V and 5 bases at J, with 15 bases between the two ends. From germline, CDR1 is MDHEN and CDR2 SYDVKM. CDR3 nucleotides: TGTGCCAGCAGTCCCGGGACGTTGTCGGAGACCCAGTACTTC. It translates to CASSPGTLSETQYF.

The chain combines TRBV5-1 with TRBJ2-3; TRBD1 matches at 8 bases. CDR1 SGHRS and CDR2 YFSETQ come from the germline V gene. The J segment lost 3 bases and the V segment lost 0 bases, leaving 3 bases of the junction unmatched. This CDR3 spans 15 amino acids. Here the CDR3 reads CASSLGQGKTDTQYF. For the CDR3, the DNA is TGCGCCAGCAGCTTGGGACAGGGGAAGACAGATACGCAGTATTTT.

This clonotype was seen a handful of times. The genes are TRBV6-5 and TRBJ1-4; D gene uncertain. The CDR3 is 15 residues long. Trimming took off 7 bases at V and 2 bases at J, with 14 bases between the two ends. Germline-derived CDR1 and CDR2 are MNHEY and SVGAGI. CDR3 sequence: CASTHGVGTNEKLFF. CDR3 DNA sequence: TGTGCCAGCACTCACGGGGTTGGGACTAATGAAAAACTGTTTTTT.

This clonotype appeared a few times. The rearrangement joins TRBV7-6 to TRBJ2-3; D not certain. Germline V gene data show CDR1 as SGHVS and CDR2 as FNYEAQ. The CDR3 is 14 residues long. V was cut by 4 bases and J by 0 bases, with 8 bases left in between. CDR3 amino acids: CASSSMGSTDTQYF. For the CDR3, the DNA is TGTGCCAGCAGCTCCATGGGCAGCACAGATACGCAGTATTTT.

For this clonotype: A much larger clone differs by one base, so this may be a read error. CDR3 nucleotide sequence: TGCGCCAGCGGCCAAGATCCGGCAGGGGGCATACACTCTGGGGCCAACGTCCTGACTTTC. This gives the protein CASGQDPAGGIHSGANVLTF. This sequence joins TRBV4-3 and TRBJ2-6; TRBD1 matches at 8 bases. CDR1 and CDR2 (germline): LGHNA, YSLEER. There are 20 residues in the CDR3.

The gene calls are TRBV13 and TRBJ2-1, with unresolved D. The CDR3 is made up of 15 amino acids. CDR1 is PRHDT and CDR2 is FYEKMQ in the germline V gene (reference sequence). Trimming removed 1 base at V and 8 bases at J, with 15 bases between. The CDR3 nucleotides read TGTGCCAGCAGCTTAGCTGTTCGACCCCCCGATGAGCAGTTCTTC. Amino acids: CASSLAVRPPDEQFF.

This chain connects TRBV12-3 or TRBV12-4 to TRBJ2-7; 7 positions match TRBD1. V lost 4 bases to trimming and J lost 7 bases; unmatched junction nucleotides: 13. The CDR3 totals 15 residues. In nucleotides, the CDR3 is TGTGCCAGCAGTTCCTCGACAGGGATCGACTGGGAGCAGTACTTC. It codes for CASSSSTGIDWEQYF.